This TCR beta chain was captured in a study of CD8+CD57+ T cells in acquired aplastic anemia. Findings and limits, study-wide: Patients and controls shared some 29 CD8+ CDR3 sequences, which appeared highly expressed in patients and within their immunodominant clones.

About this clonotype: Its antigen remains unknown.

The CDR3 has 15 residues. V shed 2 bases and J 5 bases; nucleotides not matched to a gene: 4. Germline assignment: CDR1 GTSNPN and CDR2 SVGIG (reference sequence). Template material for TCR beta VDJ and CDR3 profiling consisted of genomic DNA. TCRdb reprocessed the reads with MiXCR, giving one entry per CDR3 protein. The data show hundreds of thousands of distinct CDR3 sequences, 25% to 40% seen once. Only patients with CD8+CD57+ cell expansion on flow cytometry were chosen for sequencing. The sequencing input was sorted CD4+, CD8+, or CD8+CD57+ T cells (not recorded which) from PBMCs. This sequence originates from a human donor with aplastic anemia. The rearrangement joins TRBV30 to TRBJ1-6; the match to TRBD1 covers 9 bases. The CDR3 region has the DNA TGTGCCTGGAGTCCCGGGACAGGGAATAATTCACCCCTCCACTTT. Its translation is CAWSPGTGNNSPLHF.